This T cell receptor beta chain was recovered during a study of blood T cell repertoires in COVID-19. The overall study: The United States, Italy and Spain provided the acute and convalescent COVID-19 samples. The analysed material was cDNA or gDNA that came from T cells, B-cell-depleted T cells, or PBMCs.

The germline gives CDR1 MDHEN, CDR2 SYDVKM. V was cut by 7 bases and J by 7 bases, with 16 bases left in between. CDR3 length: 13 residues. The authors' processing: By means of reference gene primer amplification, nucleated cell counts were estimated. The data were produced by immunoSEQ multiplex PCR, yet TCRdb's version contains in-frame clones alone and is incomplete. The D gene and trimming were derived from the DNA, and the V and J assignments and clone size from that table. The sample has around 260,000 clones, 85% to 90% seen once. The receptor was derived from a human donor in a cohort sampled during active COVID-19. This chain uses TRBV28 with TRBJ1-2, with D possibly TRBD1 on 5 matching bases. Sequencing input: peripheral blood. This CDR3 is CASTDRPPFGYTF. Written as DNA, the CDR3 is TGTGCCAGCACCGACAGACCCCCCTTTGGCTACACCTTC.